The 14 T cell receptor beta chains below all came from one sample that was sequenced in a study of cytomegalovirus exposure and HLA in healthy donors. TCRdb keeps only in-frame clones here, not all; method: immunoSEQ multiplex PCR. Of about 180,000 clones in the sample, 86% were seen once. Sequencing was performed on PBMCs. The receptors shown here come from a man younger than 35 in good health and CMV-seropositive.

This chain links TRBV30 with TRBJ1-2, with D maybe TRBD1 (5 bases). CDR1 GTSNPN and CDR2 SVGIG come from the germline V gene (reference sequence). Trimming stripped 2 bases from V and 8 bases from J, with 12 bases between. The CDR3 has 12 amino acids. CDR3 coding DNA: TGTGCCTGGAGTAAAGGGACTTACGGCTACACCTTC. Its translation: CAWSKGTYGYTF. The whole variable domain, filled in from reference TRBV30 and TRBJ1-2, reads SQTIHQWPATLVQPVGSPLSLECTVEGTSNPNLYWYRQAAGRGLQLLFYSVGIGQISSEVPQNLSASRPQDRQFILSSKKLLLSDSGFYLCAWSKGTYGYTFGSGTRLTVV.

The rearrangement links TRBV7-8 to TRBJ2-2; possible D gene TRBD1, 6 bases. The CDR3 consists of 15 residues. CDR1 is SGHVS, CDR2 FQNEAQ, per germline. V was pared by 4 bases and J by 3 bases, with 12 bases between. The CDR3 loop reads CASSSDRSHTGELFF. CDR3 coding DNA: TGTGCCAGCAGCTCAGACAGGTCCCACACCGGGGAGCTGTTTTTT.

This sequence joins TRBV27 and TRBJ2-7; no clear D gene. From germline, CDR1 is MNHEY and CDR2 SMNVEV (reference sequence). The ends were cut back, 0 bases at V and 4 bases at J, with 16 bases in the middle. The CDR3 has 16 amino acids. The DNA for the CDR3 is TGTGCCAGCAGTTTATCGAACCGGGTAGACCTATACGAGCAGTACTTC. This codes for CASSLSNRVDLYEQYF.

This clone has a handful of counts. V gene TRBV6-4 combines with J gene TRBJ1-2, with TRBD1 as a possible D gene (6 bases). CDR1 and CDR2 (germline): MRHNA, SNTAGT. The CDR3 extends over 14 amino acids. The ends were cut back, 6 bases at V and 3 bases at J, with 14 bases in the middle. The CDR3 DNA reads as TGTGCCAGCAGGAATACGAACAGGGACTATGGCTACACCTTC. It is translated as CASRNTNRDYGYTF.

V is TRBV9 and J is TRBJ1-2; possible D gene TRBD1, 5 bases. V was shortened by 4 bases and J by 7 bases, with 17 bases between the two germline ends. The CDR3 contains 14 residues. The germline V gene encodes CDR1 SGDLS and CDR2 YYNGEE. The DNA of the CDR3 is TGTGCCAGCAGCACCCGCTCGGGGGGAAGTGGCTACACCTTC. Translation: CASSTRSGGSGYTF.

The chain couples TRBV2 to TRBJ1-5; D is unresolved. Germline V gives CDR1 SNHLY, CDR2 FYNNEI. The CDR3 loop spans 15 amino acids. Trimming removed 7 bases from V and 0 bases from J, with 13 bases in between. In nucleotides, the CDR3 is TGTGCCAGCACCTCCACGGGGTATAGCAATCAGCCCCAGCATTTT. This translates into CASTSTGYSNQPQHF.

The chain joins TRBV27 to TRBJ1-1, with 9 nucleotides matching TRBD1. The CDR3 has 15 amino acids. Germline CDR1 MNHEY, CDR2 SMNVEV (reference sequence). Trimming took 7 bases from V and 3 from J; bases not matched to a gene: 9. CDR3 protein: CASKGQGIMDTEAFF. The CDR3 coding sequence is TGTGCCAGCAAGGGACAGGGTATAATGGACACTGAAGCTTTCTTT.

The chain combines TRBV11-2 with TRBJ2-7, with TRBD2 matching over 9 bases. This CDR3 has 15 amino acids. V gave up 5 bases and J gave up 1 base; unmatched junction bases: 6. From germline, CDR1 is SGHAT and CDR2 FQNNGV. The CDR3 loop reads CASSRRAGGSYEQYF. In DNA form, the CDR3 reads TGTGCCAGCAGCCGCCGAGCGGGGGGATCCTACGAGCAGTACTTC. Together with reference TRBV11-2 and TRBJ2-7, the CDR3 gives the full variable domain: EAGVAQSPRYKIIEKRQSVAFWCNPISGHATLYWYQQILGQGPKLLIQFQNNGVVDDSQLPKDRFSAERLKGVDSTLKIQPAKLEDSAVYLCASSRRAGGSYEQYFGPGTRLTVT.

The V call is TRBV5-8, the J call TRBJ2-3; D perhaps matches TRBD1 (5 bases). From germline, CDR1 is SGHTS and CDR2 YDEGEE. The ends were cut back, 5 bases at V and 0 bases at J, with 13 bases in the middle. The CDR3 length is 15 residues. The CDR3 DNA sequence: TGTGCCAGCAGTCTCCAGGGTCCTAGCACAGATACGCAGTATTTT. Protein: CASSLQGPSTDTQYF.

The V call is TRBV9, the J call TRBJ2-2; TRBD2 matches 13 bases. Germline V CDR1 and CDR2: SGDLS, YYNGEE. The CDR3 consists of 18 residues. Germline trimming cut 7 bases from V and 0 bases from J; bases unmatched to any gene: 9. CDR3: CASSSTSGGPTNTGELFF. The CDR3, as DNA: TGTGCCAGCTCCTCGACTAGCGGGGGGCCGACGAACACCGGGGAGCTGTTTTTT.

Only one count was recorded for this clone. CDR3 coding DNA: TGTGCCAGTAGTATAGTCACAGGGGATGGCTACACCTTC. This sequence encodes CASSIVTGDGYTF. The V and J genes are TRBV19 and TRBJ1-2, with 7 bases aligning to TRBD1. The CDR3 has 13 residues. Germline-derived CDR1 and CDR2 are LNHDA and SQIVND (reference sequence). V lost 1 base, J lost 6 bases, and 2 bases stayed unmatched.

The chain uses TRBV20-1 and TRBJ2-1; D uncertain. The CDR3 is 11 residues long. V was trimmed by 1 base and J by 9 bases, leaving 7 bases between them. Germline values: CDR1 DFQATT, CDR2 SNEGSKA (reference sequence). CDR3: CSARGGAEQFF. The CDR3 DNA reads TGCAGTGCTAGAGGAGGCGCTGAGCAGTTCTTC.

The J gene is TRBJ1-1, the V gene TRBV11-2; perhaps TRBD1 as D (6 bases). Trimming removed 5 bases from V and 4 bases from J, with 14 bases in between. Germline assignment: CDR1 SGHAT and CDR2 FQNNGV. This CDR3 comprises 14 residues. CDR3 loop: CASSTNREATEAFF. The CDR3 DNA follows: TGTGCCAGCAGCACCAACAGGGAAGCCACTGAAGCTTTCTTT.

This chain joins TRBV4-1 and TRBJ2-1; 9 bases are shared with TRBD1. The CDR3 is 14 amino acids. The V gene's germline CDR1 is MGHRA and CDR2 YSYEKL. Germline trimming cut 5 bases from V and 4 bases from J; bases unmatched to any gene: 3. The CDR3 nucleotides are TGCGCCAGCAGCTCGGGACAGGGATACAATGAGCAGTTCTTC. Its translation: CASSSGQGYNEQFF.